This T cell receptor (beta chain) was observed in a study of pediatric ulcerative colitis. This CDR3 spans 13 amino acids. Deletions cut 3 bases from V and 1 base from J, with 8 bases between. The V gene's germline CDR1 is GTSNPN and CDR2 SVGIG (reference sequence). One to two pinch biopsies were taken from the rectum during colonoscopy. The diagnostic colonoscopy in ulcerative colitis patients preceded any immunosuppressive treatment. Repertoires were generated with immunoSEQ multiplex PCR, while TCRdb's copy carries only in-frame clones and drops some. There are 15,000 to 20,000 clones in the sample; approximately 74% occur only once, and around 3.7% lies in the top ten.

This sequence originates from a girl between 10 and 17 years old with moderate ulcerative colitis. Specimen: gut tissue. This rearrangement joins TRBV30 to TRBJ2-3; D may correspond to TRBD1 or TRBD2 (6 bases each). CDR3 protein: CAWRRGGTDTQYF. CDR3 DNA: TGTGCCTGGAGGAGGGGGGGCACAGATACGCAGTATTTT.